This is a list of T cell receptor beta chains from one sample in a study of lymphopenia after photon versus proton radiotherapy. Libraries were prepared by immunoSEQ multiplex PCR; TCRdb keeps only in-frame clonotypes and omits some of them. The data show around 70,000 clones, roughly 90% seen once. The material was peripheral blood, obtained from a patient treated with photon-based radiotherapy. The receptors derive from an older woman with pancreatic cancer. Each CDR3 is given with its conserved first and last residue. Fields, in order: J gene, V gene, D gene, clone size, CDR3 protein, CDR3 DNA. A D gene is named only where the DNA matches it firmly. The size of a clone is reported for some rows only, either as once, few or many, or as a class for expanded clones.

j_gene: TRBJ2-3
v_gene: TRBV18
d_gene: .
abundance: .
CDR3aa: CASSPPRNTQYF
CDR3nt: TGTGCCAGCTCACCACCAAGGAATACGCAGTATTTT

j_gene: TRBJ1-1
v_gene: TRBV5-4
d_gene: .
abundance: .
CDR3aa: CASSSGRYTEAFF
CDR3nt: TGTGCCAGCAGCTCGGGACGGTACACTGAAGCTTTCTTT

j_gene: TRBJ1-2
v_gene: TRBV18
d_gene: .
abundance: .
CDR3aa: CASSRRSPGLSNYGYTF
CDR3nt: TGTGCCAGCTCCCGACGTTCCCCTGGTCTCTCTAACTATGGCTACACCTTC

j_gene: TRBJ2-7
v_gene: TRBV5-1
d_gene: TRBD1
abundance: .
CDR3aa: CASSLARLAFRDRVYEQYF
CDR3nt: TGCGCCAGCAGCTTGGCAAGGCTAGCTTTCCGGGACAGGGTCTACGAGCAGTACTTC

j_gene: TRBJ1-2
v_gene: TRBV9
d_gene: .
abundance: .
CDR3aa: CASSATDSPYGYTF
CDR3nt: TGTGCCAGCAGCGCAACGGACAGCCCCTATGGCTACACCTTC

j_gene: TRBJ2-3
v_gene: TRBV2
d_gene: .
abundance: .
CDR3aa: CASSTPSTDTQYF
CDR3nt: TGTGCCAGCAGCACACCTAGCACAGATACGCAGTATTTT

j_gene: TRBJ1-1
v_gene: TRBV28
d_gene: TRBD1
abundance: .
CDR3aa: CASRTRTGGLAFF
CDR3nt: TGTGCCAGCCGGACAAGGACAGGGGGCTTGGCTTTCTTT

j_gene: TRBJ2-1
v_gene: TRBV7-2
d_gene: .
abundance: .
CDR3aa: CASSRVRDQAARVHNEQFF
CDR3nt: TGTGCCAGCAGCCGAGTACGGGACCAGGCGGCCCGGGTTCACAATGAGCAGTTCTTC

j_gene: TRBJ2-1
v_gene: TRBV28
d_gene: .
abundance: .
CDR3aa: CASSLLGTSSYNEQFF
CDR3nt: TGTGCCAGCAGTTTGCTGGGGACAAGCTCCTACAATGAGCAGTTCTTC

j_gene: TRBJ2-5
v_gene: TRBV7-9
d_gene: TRBD2
abundance: .
CDR3aa: CASSSGGLAGSQETQYF
CDR3nt: TGTGCCAGCAGCTCAGGGGGACTAGCGGGAAGCCAAGAGACCCAGTACTTC

j_gene: TRBJ2-4
v_gene: TRBV7-9
d_gene: .
abundance: .
CDR3aa: CASSSQVQYF
CDR3nt: TGTGCCAGCAGCTCCCAGGTTCAGTACTTC

j_gene: TRBJ2-1
v_gene: TRBV28
d_gene: .
abundance: .
CDR3aa: CASSPMNEQFF
CDR3nt: TGTGCCAGCAGTCCCATGAACGAGCAGTTCTTC

j_gene: TRBJ2-1
v_gene: TRBV5-5
d_gene: TRBD2
abundance: .
CDR3aa: CASSFWTDGGSSYNEQFF
CDR3nt: TGTGCCAGCAGCTTTTGGACGGACGGGGGGAGCTCCTACAATGAGCAGTTCTTC

j_gene: TRBJ2-1
v_gene: TRBV30
d_gene: .
abundance: .
CDR3aa: CAWSKDEQFF
CDR3nt: TGTGCCTGGAGTAAAGATGAGCAGTTCTTC

j_gene: TRBJ2-1
v_gene: TRBV19
d_gene: TRBD1
abundance: .
CDR3aa: CASSPQGAGEQFF
CDR3nt: TGTGCCAGTAGCCCACAGGGGGCAGGTGAGCAGTTCTTC

j_gene: TRBJ2-3
v_gene: TRBV16
d_gene: .
abundance: .
CDR3aa: CASSPAGIGSDTQYF
CDR3nt: TGTGCCAGCAGCCCGGCCGGGATTGGCTCAGATACGCAGTATTTT

j_gene: TRBJ2-6
v_gene: TRBV7-2
d_gene: .
abundance: .
CDR3aa: CASSPAVRSGANVLTF
CDR3nt: TGTGCCAGCAGCCCTGCAGTCCGCTCTGGGGCCAACGTCCTGACTTTC

j_gene: TRBJ2-7
v_gene: TRBV2
d_gene: .
abundance: once
CDR3aa: CASKLQGVANEQYF
CDR3nt: TGTGCCAGCAAGCTACAGGGTGTTGCCAACGAGCAGTACTTC

j_gene: TRBJ2-2
v_gene: TRBV4-3
d_gene: TRBD2
abundance: .
CDR3aa: CASSQAVLAGNTGELFF
CDR3nt: TGCGCCAGCAGCCAAGCAGTGCTAGCGGGGAACACCGGGGAGCTGTTTTTT

j_gene: TRBJ2-2
v_gene: TRBV5-1
d_gene: TRBD2
abundance: .
CDR3aa: CASSFAGGDTGELFF
CDR3nt: TGCGCCAGCAGCTTCGCGGGAGGGGACACCGGGGAGCTGTTTTTT

j_gene: TRBJ2-3
v_gene: TRBV11-3
d_gene: .
abundance: .
CDR3aa: CASSLGMDTQYF
CDR3nt: TGTGCCAGCAGCTTAGGGATGGATACGCAGTATTTT

j_gene: TRBJ2-7
v_gene: TRBV5-1
d_gene: TRBD2
abundance: medium-sized
CDR3aa: CASSVSGNSYEQYF
CDR3nt: TGCGCCAGCAGCGTAAGCGGGAACTCCTACGAGCAGTACTTC

j_gene: TRBJ2-1
v_gene: TRBV7-9
d_gene: .
abundance: once
CDR3aa: CASSPKGSGYNEQFF
CDR3nt: TGTGCCAGCAGTCCCAAGGGGAGTGGCTACAATGAGCAGTTCTTC

j_gene: TRBJ2-7
v_gene: TRBV18
d_gene: .
abundance: .
CDR3aa: CASSPGRGFGYEQYF
CDR3nt: TGTGCCAGCTCACCAGGCAGGGGTTTTGGGTACGAGCAGTACTTC

j_gene: TRBJ2-1
v_gene: TRBV12-5
d_gene: TRBD2
abundance: .
CDR3aa: CASGKGLAAHNEQFF
CDR3nt: TGTGCTAGTGGCAAGGGACTAGCGGCACACAATGAGCAGTTCTTC

j_gene: TRBJ2-5
v_gene: TRBV29-1
d_gene: .
abundance: .
CDR3aa: CSAPRGQRETQYF
CDR3nt: TGCAGCGCCCCCCGGGGGCAGAGGGAGACCCAGTACTTC

j_gene: TRBJ2-7
v_gene: TRBV20-1
d_gene: TRBD1
abundance: few
CDR3aa: CSAWTGREQYF
CDR3nt: TGCAGTGCTTGGACAGGGAGAGAGCAGTACTTC

j_gene: TRBJ2-1
v_gene: TRBV5-1
d_gene: .
abundance: .
CDR3aa: CASSPNQGNEQFF
CDR3nt: TGCGCCAGCTCTCCCAACCAGGGTAATGAGCAGTTCTTC

j_gene: TRBJ2-7
v_gene: TRBV6-1
d_gene: TRBD1
abundance: .
CDR3aa: CASRWTGLYEQYF
CDR3nt: TGTGCCAGCAGGTGGACAGGTCTCTACGAGCAGTACTTC

j_gene: TRBJ2-7
v_gene: TRBV2
d_gene: TRBD1
abundance: .
CDR3aa: CASSEWQGASEQYF
CDR3nt: TGTGCCAGCAGTGAATGGCAGGGGGCAAGCGAGCAGTACTTC

j_gene: TRBJ2-7
v_gene: TRBV6-5
d_gene: TRBD1
abundance: .
CDR3aa: CASSSRTGTYEQYF
CDR3nt: TGTGCCAGCAGTTCCAGGACAGGGACGTACGAGCAGTACTTC

j_gene: TRBJ1-1
v_gene: TRBV7-9
d_gene: .
abundance: once
CDR3aa: CASSFQGNLGTEAFF
CDR3nt: TGTGCCAGCAGCTTCCAGGGAAATTTGGGCACTGAAGCTTTCTTT

j_gene: TRBJ2-7
v_gene: TRBV7-6
d_gene: TRBD1
abundance: .
CDR3aa: CASSLDAGGYEQYF
CDR3nt: TGTGCCAGCAGCTTAGATGCAGGGGGCTACGAGCAGTACTTC

j_gene: TRBJ2-2
v_gene: TRBV5-6
d_gene: .
abundance: .
CDR3aa: CASSIDTGELFF
CDR3nt: TGTGCCAGCAGCATAGACACCGGGGAGCTGTTTTTT

j_gene: TRBJ2-7
v_gene: TRBV6-6
d_gene: .
abundance: .
CDR3aa: CASSSLDKSEQYF
CDR3nt: TGTGCCAGCAGTTCTCTCGACAAGTCCGAGCAGTACTTC

j_gene: TRBJ2-7
v_gene: TRBV18
d_gene: TRBD2
abundance: .
CDR3aa: CASSDKGLAEQSFLYEQYF
CDR3nt: TGTGCCAGCTCGGATAAGGGACTAGCGGAGCAGAGCTTCCTATACGAGCAGTACTTC

j_gene: TRBJ1-2
v_gene: TRBV15
d_gene: TRBD1
abundance: .
CDR3aa: CATSPGTGVGYTF
CDR3nt: TGTGCCACCAGCCCCGGGACAGGGGTAGGCTACACCTTC

j_gene: TRBJ1-2
v_gene: TRBV6-5
d_gene: TRBD1
abundance: .
CDR3aa: CASSHGDSIYGYTF
CDR3nt: TGTGCCAGCAGTCACGGGGACAGCATTTATGGCTACACCTTC

j_gene: TRBJ1-3
v_gene: TRBV30
d_gene: .
abundance: .
CDR3aa: CAWDNPNSGNTIYF
CDR3nt: TGTGCCTGGGATAACCCAAACTCTGGAAACACCATATATTTT

j_gene: TRBJ2-7
v_gene: TRBV27
d_gene: TRBD1
abundance: .
CDR3aa: CASRPHFGTAYEQYF
CDR3nt: TGTGCCAGCAGGCCGCACTTCGGGACAGCCTACGAGCAGTACTTC

j_gene: TRBJ2-7
v_gene: TRBV28
d_gene: .
abundance: once
CDR3aa: CASGRQPPYEQYF
CDR3nt: TGTGCCAGCGGCAGACAGCCGCCCTACGAGCAGTACTTC

j_gene: TRBJ2-7
v_gene: TRBV4-1
d_gene: .
abundance: few
CDR3aa: CASSQGDPSYEQYF
CDR3nt: TGCGCCAGCAGCCAAGGGGACCCCTCCTACGAGCAGTACTTC

j_gene: TRBJ1-1
v_gene: TRBV28
d_gene: .
abundance: .
CDR3aa: CASSWVNTEAFF
CDR3nt: TGTGCCAGCAGTTGGGTGAACACTGAAGCTTTCTTT

j_gene: TRBJ2-5
v_gene: TRBV14
d_gene: TRBD1
abundance: .
CDR3aa: CASSRTGGARETQYF
CDR3nt: TGTGCCAGCAGCCGGACAGGGGGCGCGCGCGAGACCCAGTACTTC

j_gene: TRBJ1-3
v_gene: TRBV28
d_gene: .
abundance: .
CDR3aa: CASIGERTIYF
CDR3nt: TGTGCCAGCATTGGTGAGAGGACCATATATTTT

j_gene: TRBJ2-5
v_gene: TRBV19
d_gene: .
abundance: .
CDR3aa: CASREGVFTGETQYF
CDR3nt: TGTGCCAGTAGGGAAGGGGTCTTCACGGGGGAGACCCAGTACTTC

j_gene: TRBJ2-3
v_gene: TRBV18
d_gene: .
abundance: once
CDR3aa: CASSPLLDIGDTQYF
CDR3nt: TGTGCCAGCTCACCCTTACTGGACATCGGTGATACGCAGTATTTT

j_gene: TRBJ2-7
v_gene: TRBV5-6
d_gene: TRBD2
abundance: .
CDR3aa: CASSQDGRYEQYF
CDR3nt: TGTGCCAGCAGCCAAGACGGGAGGTACGAGCAGTACTTC